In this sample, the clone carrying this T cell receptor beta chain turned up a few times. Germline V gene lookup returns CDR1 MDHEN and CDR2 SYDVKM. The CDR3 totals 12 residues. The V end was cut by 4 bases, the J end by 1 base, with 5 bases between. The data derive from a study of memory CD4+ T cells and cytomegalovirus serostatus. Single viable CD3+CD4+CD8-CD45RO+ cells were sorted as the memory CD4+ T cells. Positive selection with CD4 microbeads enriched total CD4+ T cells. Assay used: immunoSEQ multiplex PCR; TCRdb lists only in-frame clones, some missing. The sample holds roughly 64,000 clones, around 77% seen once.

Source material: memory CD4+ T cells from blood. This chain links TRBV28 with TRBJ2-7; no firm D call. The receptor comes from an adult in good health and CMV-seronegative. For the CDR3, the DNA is TGTGCCAGCAGTTGGATGTCCTACGAGCAGTACTTC. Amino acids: CASSWMSYEQYF.